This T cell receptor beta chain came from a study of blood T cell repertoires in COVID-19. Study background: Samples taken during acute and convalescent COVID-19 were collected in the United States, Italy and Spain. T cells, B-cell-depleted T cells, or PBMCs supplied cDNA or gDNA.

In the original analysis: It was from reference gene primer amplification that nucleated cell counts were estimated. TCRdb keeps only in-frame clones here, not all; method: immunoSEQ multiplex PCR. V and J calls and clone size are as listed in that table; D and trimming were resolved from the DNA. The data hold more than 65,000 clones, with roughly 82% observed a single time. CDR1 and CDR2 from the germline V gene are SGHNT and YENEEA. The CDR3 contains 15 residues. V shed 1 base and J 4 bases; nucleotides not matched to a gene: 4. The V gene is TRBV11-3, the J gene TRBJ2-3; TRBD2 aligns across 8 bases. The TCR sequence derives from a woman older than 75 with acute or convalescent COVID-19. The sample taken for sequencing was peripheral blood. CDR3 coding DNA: TGTGCCAGCAGCTTAGCGGGAGGGCCTCCAGATACGCAGTATTTT. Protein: CASSLAGGPPDTQYF.